The next 11 T cell receptor beta chains were all read from a single sample in a study of T cell repertoires in cytomegalovirus infection. TCRdb re-called the reads with MiXCR, one entry per CDR3 protein. The table has around 260,000 distinct CDR3 sequences, roughly 24% seen once. Material: PBMCs. Receptors originate from a human donor in good health (CMV status not recorded). Some clones in this sample may be carry-over from other donors' samples.

This clonotype was seen a handful of times. The chain is built from TRBV28 and TRBJ2-3, with D perhaps matching TRBD2 (6 bases). The CDR3 is made up of 14 amino acids. The germline V gene has CDR1 MDHEN and CDR2 SYDVKM. Between the trimmed V and J ends, which lost 8 bases and 0 bases, there was a span of 12 bases. The CDR3 sequence: CASGGTPSTDTQYF. The CDR3 nucleotides read TGTGCCAGCGGCGGGACGCCCAGCACAGATACGCAGTATTTT.

This clonotype has only a few counts. The chain couples TRBV6-4 to TRBJ2-1; D remains ambiguous. Germline lookup yields CDR1 MRHNA and CDR2 SNTAGT. V lost 2 bases, J lost 4 bases, and 12 bases lay in between. The CDR3 covers 15 residues. The CDR3 DNA reads TGTGCCAGCAGTGACGGTGATATGGGTTACAATGAGCAGTTCTTC. Amino acids: CASSDGDMGYNEQFF.

This clonotype appeared a few times. The rearrangement uses TRBV12-3 or TRBV12-4 and TRBJ2-2, with D perhaps matching TRBD1 or TRBD2 (6 bases each). V was pared by 6 bases and J by 7 bases, with 21 bases between. This CDR3 comprises 16 residues. CDR3 nucleotides: TGTGCCAGCAGCTCTATGGGGGCTCCCGGGGGCGGGGAGCTGTTTTTT. Its translation is CASSSMGAPGGGELFF.

There are many counts of this clonotype. This chain uses TRBV7-2 with TRBJ1-6; D is undetermined. Between the trimmed V and J ends, which lost 2 bases and 6 bases, there was a span of 8 bases. Germline V gives CDR1 SGHTA, CDR2 FQGNSA. CDR3 length equals 14 residues. The DNA for the CDR3 is TGTGCCAGCAGCTTAAGAGCCGGTAATTCACCCCTCCACTTT. This encodes CASSLRAGNSPLHF.

CDR3 in amino acids: CASKTTSLAQHF. CDR3 DNA sequence: TGTGCCAGCAAGACAACGTCGTTAGCCCAGCATTTT. The chain links TRBV28 to TRBJ1-5, with D unresolved. V lost 7 bases and J 11 bases, leaving 15 bases between the germline ends. The CDR3 contains 12 residues. Germline V gene sequence: CDR1 MDHEN, CDR2 SYDVKM.

This clonotype has ten or more counts. The chain recombines TRBV7-6 with TRBJ1-5, with 7 bases fitting TRBD1. The CDR3 contains 16 residues. Germline CDR1 is SGHVS and CDR2 is FNYEAQ. Trimming took 4 bases from V and 2 from J; bases not matched to a gene: 8. CDR3 DNA: TGTGCCAGCAGCTCTACAGGGGCAGGTCGCAATCAGCCCCAGCATTTT. It codes for CASSSTGAGRNQPQHF.

V usage is TRBV12-5 and J usage is TRBJ2-1; TRBD2 agrees at 11 bases. This CDR3 is 22 amino acids long. CDR1 is LGHNT and CDR2 is FRNRAP in the germline V gene. After removal of 0 bases from V and 0 bases from J, the junction contained 16 bases not matched to a gene. This CDR3 is CASGLVLNDPSGGKLSYNEQFF. CDR3 in DNA: TGTGCTAGTGGTTTGGTACTAAACGATCCTAGCGGGGGGAAACTCTCCTACAATGAGCAGTTCTTC.

This clonotype was counted only a few times. This chain connects TRBV7-2 to TRBJ2-7, with D uncertain. Germline assignment: CDR1 SGHTA and CDR2 FQGNSA. V gave up 3 bases and J gave up 6 bases, with 9 bases separating them. The CDR3 consists of 12 residues. The CDR3 DNA follows: TGTGCCAGCAGCTTCGCTAGTCGCGAGCAGTACTTC. Amino acids: CASSFASREQYF.

This clonotype came up many times. The rearrangement links TRBV28 to TRBJ1-1, with a possible D match to TRBD1 (5 bases). Germline values: CDR1 MDHEN, CDR2 SYDVKM. V shed 8 bases and J shed 0 bases, with 28 bases lying between them. This CDR3 has 19 residues. Here the CDR3 reads CASGPYVGPRIRMNTEAFF. The CDR3 DNA is TGTGCCAGCGGACCCTATGTGGGACCCCGAATCCGCATGAACACTGAAGCTTTCTTT.

This chain links TRBV15 with TRBJ2-1; D is uncertain. CDR3 length equals 14 residues. Germline lookup yields CDR1 LNHNV and CDR2 YYDKDF (reference sequence). Trimming removed 3 bases from V and 1 base from J, with 7 bases in between. CDR3 loop: CATSRARSYNEQFF. The DNA for the CDR3 is TGTGCCACCAGCAGGGCCAGGTCCTACAATGAGCAGTTCTTC.

In this sample, this clonotype turned up a few times. The genes are TRBV7-2 and TRBJ1-5; no firm D call. The length of the CDR3 is 15 residues. V was clipped by 5 bases and J by 0 bases, with 11 bases between them. Germline V gives CDR1 SGHTA, CDR2 FQGNSA. As DNA, the CDR3 is TGTGCCAGCAGCCACCGGGCCGATAGCAATCAGCCCCAGCATTTT. It yields the protein CASSHRADSNQPQHF.